The next 16 T cell receptor beta chains were all read from a single sample in a study of molecular identifiers for immune sequencing clone quantification. TCRdb redid the calling of the PCR reads with MiXCR, one entry per CDR3 protein. The sample has about half a million distinct CDR3 sequences; about 20% are singletons. Material: naive CD8+ T cells from blood, with Jurkat cell RNA spiked in. Subset indicated: FACS-sorted CD8+CD4-CCR7+CD45RA+ naive T cells. All receptors come from a human donor in good health. Some libraries in this study had Jurkat cell RNA spiked in.

This clonotype was found many times. CDR3 coding DNA: TGTGCCAGTAGTAACCCCGGGGCCTCCGGCAATGAGCAGTTCTTC. Residues: CASSNPGASGNEQFF. The chain recombines TRBV19 with TRBJ2-1; D possibly matches TRBD1 or TRBD2 (5 bases each). Germline CDR1 LNHDA, CDR2 SQIVND (reference sequence). V was trimmed by 4 bases and J by 6 bases, leaving 16 bases between them. This CDR3 comprises 15 residues.

The sample holds a few counts of this clonotype. This rearrangement joins TRBV30 to TRBJ1-6, with D tentatively TRBD1 (5 bases). The V gene lost 3 bases and the J gene lost 5 bases, with 23 bases spanning the gap. CDR3 length: 18 residues. In germline, CDR1 is GTSNPN, CDR2 SVGIG (reference sequence). CDR3 DNA sequence: TGTGCCTGGAGCCCTAGGGGTTTAGAAACGTTTAATAATTCACCCCTCCACTTT. It codes for CAWSPRGLETFNNSPLHF.

This clonotype was detected many times. This rearrangement joins TRBV12-3 or TRBV12-4 to TRBJ1-4, with D possibly being TRBD1 (5 bases). The CDR3 has 15 amino acids. Trimming shortened V by 2 bases and J by 8 bases, and 15 bases separated the two germline ends. DNA for the CDR3: TGTGCCAGCAGTTTAATCCCCGGGGGGGTGGAAAAACTGTTTTTT. It specifies CASSLIPGGVEKLFF.

V and J are TRBV27 and TRBJ1-2; D might be TRBD1 (5 bases). Trimming shortened V by 6 bases and J by 4 bases, and 12 bases separated the two germline ends. The CDR3 is made up of 13 amino acids. Germline-derived CDR1 and CDR2 are MNHEY and SMNVEV (reference sequence). CDR3 region: CASSEGYGYGYTF. The CDR3 coding sequence is TGTGCCAGCAGCGAGGGGTATGGCTATGGCTACACCTTC.

This clonotype was observed a handful of times. The rearrangement joins TRBV30 to TRBJ2-7, with D possibly being TRBD2 (5 bases). Germline V gene sequence: CDR1 GTSNPN, CDR2 SVGIG (reference sequence). CDR3 length equals 14 residues. V shed 5 bases and J shed 1 base, with 15 bases lying between them. CDR3 nucleotide sequence: TGTGCCTGGGATCGGGGTGAGAGATCCTACGAGCAGTACTTC. The encoded protein is CAWDRGERSYEQYF. Together with reference TRBV30 and TRBJ2-7, the CDR3 gives the full variable domain: SQTIHQWPATLVQPVGSPLSLECTVEGTSNPNLYWYRQAAGRGLQLLFYSVGIGQISSEVPQNLSASRPQDRQFILSSKKLLLSDSGFYLCAWDRGERSYEQYFGPGTRLTVT.

The rearrangement links TRBV27 to TRBJ2-1; 11 bases agree with TRBD2. With V trimmed by 4 bases and J by 7 bases, 9 bases remained unmatched. Germline V gene lookup returns CDR1 MNHEY and CDR2 SMNVEV (reference sequence). The CDR3 has 16 residues. The CDR3 sequence: CASSSNSGGARNEQFF. The CDR3 DNA sequence: TGTGCCAGCAGTTCCAATAGCGGGGGGGCCAGGAATGAGCAGTTCTTC.

This clonotype was counted many times. This chain connects TRBV29-1 to TRBJ2-7; 8 nucleotides match TRBD1. Germline assignment: CDR1 SQVTM and CDR2 ANQGSEA. After removal of 3 bases from V and 4 bases from J, the junction contained 8 bases not matched to a gene. There are 14 residues in the CDR3. The CDR3 region is CSVERAGGGYEQYF. The CDR3 nucleotides read TGCAGCGTTGAGCGCGCAGGGGGCGGATACGAGCAGTACTTC.

This clonotype showed up just a few times. The chain combines TRBV16 with TRBJ2-7; tentatively, D is TRBD2 (5 bases). Per the germline V gene, CDR1 is KGHSY and CDR2 is FQNENV. V was pared by 0 bases and J by 5 bases, with 11 bases between. The CDR3 sequence is 14 residues long. Written as DNA, the CDR3 is TGTGCCAGCAGCCAATCAAGGACTGCGAACGAGCAGTACTTC. Its protein product is CASSQSRTANEQYF. Complete variable domain (other parts from reference TRBV16 and TRBJ2-7): GEEVAQTPKHLVRGEGQKAKLYCAPIKGHSYVFWYQQVLKNEFKFLISFQNENVFDETGMPKERFSAKCLPNSPCSLEIQATKLEDSAVYFCASSQSRTANEQYFGPGTRLTVT.

This clonotype was seen at least ten times. This chain links TRBV27 with TRBJ2-7; D is possibly TRBD1 (5 bases). The V gene lost 5 bases and the J gene lost 0 bases, with 11 bases spanning the gap. This CDR3 comprises 14 residues. Per the germline V gene, CDR1 is MNHEY and CDR2 is SMNVEV (reference sequence). The CDR3: CASSESGHSYEQYF. The CDR3 nucleotides read TGTGCCAGCAGTGAATCAGGGCACTCCTACGAGCAGTACTTC.

This clonotype was found many times. The chain joins TRBV11-2 to TRBJ2-1; D not certain. The V gene lost 3 bases and the J gene lost 7 bases, with 16 bases spanning the gap. CDR1 is SGHAT, CDR2 FQNNGV, per germline. The CDR3 is 15 amino acids. CDR3 coding DNA: TGTGCCAGCAGCTTCTCCCGGCCCATAGGAAATGAGCAGTTCTTC. Protein sequence: CASSFSRPIGNEQFF.

CDR3 loop: CASSQFNRGINTGELFF. The CDR3 DNA reads as TGCGCCAGCAGCCAATTCAATAGGGGGATAAACACCGGGGAGCTGTTTTTT. The chain joins TRBV4-1 to TRBJ2-2; possibly TRBD1 for D (6 bases). Germline V CDR1 and CDR2: MGHRA, YSYEKL. V was shortened by 2 bases and J by 2 bases, with 15 bases between the two germline ends. The CDR3 runs 17 residues.

Only a few counts were recorded for this clonotype. The V call is TRBV11-2, the J call TRBJ1-1; 9 nucleotides match TRBD1. This CDR3 is built from 15 residues. Unmatched junction bases numbered 7, after V lost 5 bases and J lost 3 bases. Per germline, CDR1 SGHAT and CDR2 FQNNGV. The CDR3 region has the DNA TGTGCCAGCAGCCCGACTACAGGGGGCGACACTGAAGCTTTCTTT. This codes for CASSPTTGGDTEAFF.

The gene calls are TRBV7-9 and TRBJ1-4; tentative D call: TRBD1 (5 bases). V was shortened by 7 bases and J by 10 bases, with 19 bases between the two germline ends. Germline CDR1 reads SEHNR; CDR2 reads FQNEAQ (reference sequence). CDR3 length: 14 amino acids. As DNA, the CDR3 is TGTGCCAGCAACAACCCTGGGTTGGGGGTAAAACTGTTTTTT. Protein: CASNNPGLGVKLFF. Using reference TRBV7-9 and TRBJ1-4 for the parts outside the CDR3, the full variable domain is DTGVSQNPRHKITKRGQNVTFRCDPISEHNRLYWYRQTLGQGPEFLTYFQNEAQLEKSRLLSDRFSAERPKGSFSTLEIQRTEQGDSAMYLCASNNPGLGVKLFFGSGTQLSVL.

Worth noting for this clonotype: At one of its ends the junction is not consistent with the germline gene, which may arise from a read error. The chain's CDR3 is CASSLGIYYNERFF. For the CDR3, the DNA is TGTGCCAGCAGTTTAGGGATCTACTACAATGAGCGGTTCTTC. The gene calls are TRBV6-2 or TRBV6-3 and TRBJ2-1; no clear D gene. Germline assignment: CDR1 MNHEY and CDR2 SVGEGT. This CDR3 has 14 residues.

This clonotype has ten or more counts. The CDR3 is CASSHDPTGVGANVLTF. CDR3 nucleotide sequence: TGTGCCAGCAGCCACGACCCTACAGGGGTTGGGGCCAACGTCCTGACTTTC. This chain joins TRBV3-1 and TRBJ2-6; 7 positions match TRBD1. CDR1 is LGHDT, CDR2 YNNKEL, per germline (reference sequence). CDR3 length: 17 residues. The V gene end was trimmed by 3 bases and the J gene end by 3 bases; junction bases not matched to a gene: 8.

The chain employs TRBV19 and TRBJ2-3, with 7 bases fitting TRBD1. CDR1 LNHDA and CDR2 SQIVND come from the germline V gene (reference sequence). The CDR3 contains 12 residues. The V gene end was trimmed by 8 bases and the J gene end by 4 bases; junction bases not matched to a gene: 3. The CDR3 loop reads CASLQGADTQYF. CDR3 sequence (DNA): TGTGCCAGTCTTCAGGGGGCAGATACGCAGTATTTT. Drawing the rest from reference TRBV19 and TRBJ2-3, the complete variable domain is DGGITQSPKYLFRKEGQNVTLSCEQNLNHDAMYWYRQDPGQGLRLIYYSQIVNDFQKGDIAEGYSVSREKKESFPLTVTSAQKNPTAFYLCASLQGADTQYFGPGTRLTVL.